This T cell receptor beta chain was sequenced during a study of cytomegalovirus exposure and HLA in healthy donors. Findings of the study overall: Later analysis identified a missense DCLRE1C variant that was linked to TCR beta V- and J-gene trimming. Apparent HLA restriction characterized most CMV-associated TCR beta chains in a later analysis. CMV antigen specificity was confirmed in vitro for three CMV-associated chains.

Primers included in the PCR were 60 Vbeta and 13 Jbeta primers. In the study's own analysis: Later reanalysis found approximately 80 million unique TCR beta chains, roughly 9.9 million of them shared. Some clones are missing from TCRdb's copy, which holds only in-frame ones; the method was immunoSEQ multiplex PCR. V and J calls and clone size come straight from that table; D and trimming were deduced from the DNA. The sample includes 100,000 or so clones, 69% seen only once; the top ten take more than 2.5%. Note on this clone: The target antigen is unknown.

V shed 7 bases and J shed 4 bases, with 17 bases lying between them. Germline values: CDR1 SGHNT, CDR2 YYREEE (reference sequence). CDR3 length: 14 residues. The chain recombines TRBV5-4 with TRBJ2-5, with D maybe TRBD2 (7 bases). The origin of this receptor is a man aged 30 to 45 in good health and CMV-seronegative. Sample: PBMCs. Written as DNA, the CDR3 is TGTGCCAGCTGTGAGGGGGGGCGGTCAGAGACCCAGTACTTC. It codes for CASCEGGRSETQYF.